These 21 T cell receptor beta chains were sequenced from one sample in a study of OX40 agonist ivuxolimab in advanced cancers. The receptor library was made with the immunoSEQ multiplex PCR assay. In TCRdb, the immuneACCESS table is reduced to in-frame sequences with V and J assigned. These tables do not hold every clone; where another copy was compared, an unresolved V gene accounts for under half, and the others remain unexplained. Counted in this sample were about 160,000 clones; under 95% of them appeared once. The ten largest clones take up about 0.33% of the sample. The sample in question was CD4+ or CD8+ T cells sorted from blood, obtained in a trial of the OX40 agonist ivuxolimab. Source of these receptors: an adult with an advanced solid tumor such as melanoma, head and neck, liver or kidney cancer.

This chain joins TRBV5-4 and TRBJ1-4, with TRBD1 matching 7 bases. Germline CDR1 and CDR2: SGHNT and YYREEE (reference sequence). The CDR3 runs to 15 residues. Unmatched junction bases numbered 7, after V lost 0 bases and J lost 8 bases. Here the CDR3 DNA reads TGTGCCAGCAGCTTGGGAGGGGCAGGGGGAGAAAAACTGTTTTTT. As protein: CASSLGGAGGEKLFF.

This clone was recorded only once. The V gene is TRBV6-1, the J gene TRBJ1-5; 7 bases fit TRBD1. V shed 1 base and J 9 bases; nucleotides not matched to a gene: 9. This CDR3 has 15 amino acids. The germline V gene has CDR1 MNHNS and CDR2 SASEGT. DNA of the CDR3: TGTGCCAGCAGTGAAGTCGGGACAGCTACCTGGCCCCAGCATTTT. Translation gives CASSEVGTATWPQHF.

The CDR3 region is CASSIRDRNGGYTF. CDR3 nucleotide sequence: TGTGCCAGTAGTATACGCGACAGGAATGGAGGCTACACCTTC. The rearrangement joins TRBV19 to TRBJ1-2; D possibly corresponds to TRBD1 (6 bases). CDR1 and CDR2 (germline): LNHDA, SQIVND (reference sequence). The CDR3 covers 14 residues. The germline V and J ends were trimmed by 2 bases and 8 bases, with 15 bases remaining between them.

This clone has just a few counts. This sequence joins TRBV2 and TRBJ2-2, with TRBD1 as a possible D gene (5 bases). This CDR3 has 15 residues. CDR1 and CDR2 (germline): SNHLY, FYNNEI. V was cut by 5 bases and J by 0 bases, with 10 bases left in between. The CDR3 bases are TGTGCCAGCAGTCGGACACCCTCGAACACCGGGGAGCTGTTTTTT. Its translation: CASSRTPSNTGELFF.

V is TRBV7-2 and J is TRBJ1-1; TRBD1 matches 8 bases. The CDR3 contains 13 residues. CDR1 is SGHTA, CDR2 FQGNSA, per germline. Germline trimming cut 2 bases from V and 6 bases from J; bases unmatched to any gene: 2. DNA for the CDR3: TGTGCCAGCAGCTTAAAGACAGGGGCTGAAGCTTTCTTT. It translates to CASSLKTGAEAFF.

This clone has only a few counts. The chain combines TRBV7-6 with TRBJ2-5; the D gene is possibly TRBD2 (6 bases). With 6 bases removed from V and 5 bases from J, the gap between germline ends came to 16 bases. The CDR3 runs 14 residues. Germline CDR1 and CDR2: SGHVS and FNYEAQ. CDR3 loop: CASSSNPRGETQYF. As DNA, the CDR3 is TGTGCCAGCAGTTCCAACCCACGGGGGGAGACCCAGTACTTC.

This chain links TRBV5-1 with TRBJ2-7; 8 bases are a match to TRBD1. Germline trimming cut 1 base from V and 4 bases from J; bases unmatched to any gene: 13. Germline CDR1 is SGHRS and CDR2 is YFSETQ. There are 17 residues in the CDR3. The CDR3 is CASSLSASGTGDYEQYF. The CDR3, as DNA: TGCGCCAGCAGCTTGAGTGCTTCCGGGACAGGTGATTACGAGCAGTACTTC.

The rearrangement links TRBV5-5 to TRBJ1-2; 7 bases agree with TRBD1. J lost 2 bases, V lost 4 bases, and 8 bases had no gene match. The CDR3 extends over 15 amino acids. Germline V CDR1 and CDR2: SGHKS, YYEKEE (reference sequence). The DNA for the CDR3 is TGTGCCAGCAGCAGGGCGAGCAGGGGGAACTATGGCTACACCTTC. Its protein product is CASSRASRGNYGYTF.

The genes are TRBV7-7 and TRBJ1-4; 8 bases align to TRBD1. CDR1 and CDR2 (germline): SSHAT, FNYEAQ (reference sequence). The CDR3 spans 15 residues. V shed 5 bases and J 8 bases; nucleotides not matched to a gene: 10. CDR3 coding DNA: TGTGCCAGCAGCCGCACAGGGGGGCCCCGGGAAAAACTGTTTTTT. This codes for CASSRTGGPREKLFF.

This rearrangement joins TRBV6-1 to TRBJ1-4; D possibly corresponds to TRBD1 (6 bases). Germline V lookup: CDR1 MNHNS, CDR2 SASEGT. Between the trimmed V and J ends, which lost 5 bases and 8 bases, there was a span of 15 bases. The CDR3 has 14 amino acids. CDR3: CASSHGQFEEKLFF. The CDR3 DNA reads TGTGCCAGCAGTCACGGACAGTTCGAGGAAAAACTGTTTTTT.

This chain connects TRBV27 to TRBJ1-1; D is unclear. Germline values: CDR1 MNHEY, CDR2 SMNVEV (reference sequence). The CDR3 runs to 14 residues. V was clipped by 0 bases and J by 4 bases, with 9 bases between them. CDR3 loop: CASSLSGTRTEAFF. In nucleotides, the CDR3 is TGTGCCAGCAGTTTATCGGGCACCCGCACTGAAGCTTTCTTT.

V usage is TRBV30 and J usage is TRBJ1-2; a possible D gene is TRBD1 (5 bases). Germline-derived CDR1 and CDR2 are GTSNPN and SVGIG (reference sequence). Trimming left V 0 bases short and J 6 bases short, with 14 bases between. CDR3 length: 14 residues. CDR3 amino acids: CAWSVRLGTDGYTF. The CDR3 bases are TGTGCCTGGAGTGTACGTCTAGGGACCGATGGCTACACCTTC.

About this clone: One junction end disagrees with the germline gene, perhaps due to a read error. The chain employs TRBV19 and TRBJ2-7; 7 nucleotides match TRBD1. This CDR3 contains 15 residues. The V gene's germline CDR1 is LNHDA and CDR2 SQIVND (reference sequence). DNA for the CDR3: TGTGCCAGTAGTGTAGATCCAGGGACAGCCTACGAGCAGTACTTC. It yields the protein CASSVDPGTAYEQYF. Full variable domain (remainder filled in from reference TRBV19 and TRBJ2-7): DGGITQSPKYLFRKEGQNVTLSCEQNLNHDAMYWYRQDPGQGLRLIYYSQIVNDFQKGDIAEGYSVSREKKESFPLTVTSAQKNPTAFYLCASSVDPGTAYEQYFGPGTRLTVT.

The chain has TRBV5-6 and TRBJ2-2; D is unresolved. Germline V gene sequence: CDR1 SGHDT, CDR2 YYEEEE. This CDR3 is built from 15 residues. The V end lost 3 bases, the J end lost 6 bases, and 15 bases lay between the germline ends. The CDR3 region is CASSSPWTRPGELFF. In DNA form, the CDR3 reads TGTGCCAGCAGCTCGCCTTGGACCCGCCCCGGGGAGCTGTTTTTT.

This chain links TRBV5-4 with TRBJ2-5; D perhaps matches TRBD1 (6 bases). Germline V gene data show CDR1 as SGHNT and CDR2 as YYREEE (reference sequence). V was trimmed by 3 bases and J by 0 bases, leaving 12 bases between them. The CDR3 runs to 15 residues. The CDR3 sequence: CASSSDTGYQETQYF. CDR3 in DNA: TGTGCCAGCAGCTCAGATACAGGGTACCAAGAGACCCAGTACTTC. Based on the CDR3 plus reference TRBV5-4 and TRBJ2-5, the full variable domain is ETGVTQSPTHLIKTRGQQVTLRCSSQSGHNTVSWYQQALGQGPQFIFQYYREEENGRGNFPPRFSGLQFPNYSSELNVNALELDDSALYLCASSSDTGYQETQYFGPGTRLLVL.

This chain joins TRBV27 and TRBJ2-1; 8 bases agree with TRBD2. The CDR3 is 15 residues long. The junction had 6 bases not matched to a gene; V was cut back by 2 bases and J by 6 bases. CDR1 is MNHEY and CDR2 is SMNVEV in the germline V gene (reference sequence). The CDR3 bases are TGTGCCAGCAGTTTAGCGGGGGGTATGACCAATGAGCAGTTCTTC. It is translated as CASSLAGGMTNEQFF.

This clone was counted a single time. The chain couples TRBV6-6 to TRBJ2-7, with D hard to call. CDR3 size: 13 residues. Trimming cost V 2 bases and J 2 bases, with 7 bases left between them. Germline CDR1 reads MNHNY; CDR2 reads SVGAGI (reference sequence). CDR3 in amino acids: CASSYVRAYEQYF. CDR3 DNA: TGTGCCAGCAGTTACGTCAGAGCCTACGAGCAGTACTTC.

This clone was detected a few times. This rearrangement joins TRBV5-1 to TRBJ1-2, with TRBD1 as a possible D gene (5 bases). With 0 bases removed from V and 7 bases from J, the gap between germline ends came to 16 bases. CDR1 is SGHRS and CDR2 is YFSETQ in the germline V gene. This CDR3 has 15 amino acids. The CDR3 is CASSLDYQGSSGYTF. DNA for the CDR3: TGCGCCAGCAGCTTGGATTATCAGGGCTCGAGTGGCTACACCTTC.

The chain couples TRBV5-1 to TRBJ2-2; a possible D gene is TRBD1 (5 bases). This CDR3 region has 14 residues. Trimming took 1 base from V and 5 from J, leaving 9 bases between them. Germline CDR1 and CDR2: SGHRS and YFSETQ. The CDR3 loop is CASSLQGTTGELFF. The CDR3 coding sequence is TGCGCCAGCAGCTTGCAGGGTACGACCGGGGAGCTGTTTTTT.

V usage is TRBV28 and J usage is TRBJ1-1; the D gene is possibly TRBD1 (5 bases). From germline, CDR1 is MDHEN and CDR2 SYDVKM. The V gene lost 2 bases and the J gene lost 3 bases, with 13 bases spanning the gap. The CDR3 extends over 15 amino acids. Here the CDR3 reads CASSLGWPRDTEAFF. DNA for the CDR3: TGTGCCAGCAGTTTAGGTTGGCCCAGGGACACTGAAGCTTTCTTT.

This sequence joins TRBV6-5 and TRBJ2-1; 10 bases are shared with TRBD2. The CDR3 extends over 15 amino acids. V was clipped by 0 bases and J by 7 bases; unmatched bases: 3. CDR1 MNHEY and CDR2 SVGAGI come from the germline V gene. CDR3 protein: CASSYSFSGGNEQFF. DNA of the CDR3: TGTGCCAGCAGTTACTCGTTTAGCGGGGGGAATGAGCAGTTCTTC.